This entry features one TCR beta chain sequence. It has no known antigen specificity. The record has no base qualities; no much larger clone is one base away. The patients had resection in Japan or China between the mid-2010s and the late 2010s. Two lung cancer pathologists independently reviewed H&E slides to confirm the histologic diagnosis of every case. Premalignant or tumor cells were enriched for nucleic acid extraction by macro-dissection performed after pathologic assessment. DNA was isolated from FFPE tissue using the AllPrep DNA/RNA FFPE Kit. These data belong to a study of immune evolution from preneoplasia to lung adenocarcinoma (dated by TCRdb to the early 2020s). Notes on the research overall: HLA loss of heterozygosity was found in about 6.3% of AIS, under 16% of MIA and roughly 33% of ADC lesions, and in no AAH lesions. The study profiled immune contexture across lung adenocarcinoma precursors and invasive adenocarcinoma using immune gene expression, TCR sequencing and multiplex immunofluorescence. Resected precursor lesions (AAH, AIS, MIA) and invasive adenocarcinomas were compared against paired morphologically normal lung tissue. The sample size depended on which specimens were available, not on a prior power calculation. The immune data were integrated with whole exome sequencing and methylation data obtained from the same cohort of nodules. A total of under 60 patients with pulmonary nodules who underwent surgical resection were included in the overall cohort. TCR sequencing data were obtained from 51 patients. According to the study, more than 100 samples were used for TCR sequencing. POLYSOLVER was used to infer Class I HLA alleles from exome data, while LOHHLA was used to detect allele-specific HLA loss.

TCR beta CDR3 regions were sequenced from DNA using the immunoSEQ hsTCRbeta Kit. In the source study's methods: The ImmunoSEQ Analyzer was used to analyse the TCR sequencing data. T cell clonality was calculated on productive rearrangements as 1 minus Pielou's evenness. T cell diversity was measured with the inverse Simpson index on productive templates. T cell density was expressed as TCR beta template counts normalized to usable DNA, with usable DNA estimated by amplifying and sequencing housekeeping genes. Two-sided Kruskal-Wallis tests were used to compare TCR metrics between histologic stages. In its TCRdb copy, this immuneACCESS table keeps in-frame sequences only and misses some clones. Where compared with another copy, unresolved V genes explain less than half of these, and the others have no known cause. V and J calls and clone size are those listed in that table; D and trimming were worked out from the DNA. This sample lists around 20,000 clones; roughly 80% were detected once. The ten largest clones represent 5.5% to 6.5% of the sample.

The CDR3 spans 16 residues, from the cysteine through the phenylalanine. The DNA shown is the 48-base CDR3, in frame from base 1. CDR1 and CDR2, looked up from the germline V gene, are SGHAT and FQNNGV. Compared with germline, V lacks 2 bases and J lacks 4 bases; bases without a gene match: 5. Results the study describes overall, beyond this receptor: Top T cell clone frequencies were highest in normal lung and appeared to decrease progressively from AAH through AIS, MIA and invasive adenocarcinoma. Because all patients were from Japan and China, applicability to Western populations was uncertain. Compared with EGFR-mutant or double wild-type lesions, KRAS-mutant nodules had the highest T cell clonality. Clonality was highest in normal lung, while later-stage lesions appeared to show lower clonality but higher T cell density and diversity. The findings were based on association rather than direct causation, and larger cohorts with long-term follow-up and longitudinal biopsies were deemed needed.

Specimen: FFPE invasive lung adenocarcinoma tissue. The cell subset or site label, read with the paper, signifies: frankly invasive lung adenocarcinoma (ADC). Recombination joined TRBV11-2 with TRBJ2-2; 9 nucleotides in the junction match TRBD1. This receptor was taken from a person in their sixties or seventies with lung adenocarcinoma. The bases read TGTGCCAGCAGCTTATCACAGGGGGCTAGCACCGGGGAGCTGTTTTTT. Its amino acids are CASSLSQGASTGELFF.